Listed below are T cell receptor beta chains from one sample, sequenced in a study of cytomegalovirus exposure and HLA in healthy donors. Sequenced by immunoSEQ multiplex PCR; TCRdb stores in-frame clones only, minus some. The table has tens of thousands of clones, 65% to 80% seen once. The sequenced sample was PBMCs. All receptors come from a woman aged 45-59 years in good health and CMV-seropositive. Both conserved end residues are part of each CDR3. A D gene is named only where the DNA matches it firmly. Clone size appears in some rows only: once, few, many, or a class for an expanded clone.

DNA,CDR3,D,V,J,size
TGTGCCATCAGTGAGTTAAGGGGGTTGAACACTGAAGCTTTCTTT,CAISELRGLNTEAFF,NA,TRBV10-3,TRBJ1-1,NA
TGTGCCAGCAGACTTCAATACCAGGGATTCTATGGCTACACCTTC,CASRLQYQGFYGYTF,NA,TRBV6-5,TRBJ1-2,NA
TGTGCCAGCAGCTTGAGGGGGGGAGAGACCCAGTACTTC,CASSLRGGETQYF,NA,TRBV5-4,TRBJ2-5,NA
TGTGCCAGCAGCTTGAGGGGAGGAAGATCCGAGCAGTACTTC,CASSLRGGRSEQYF,NA,TRBV5-5,TRBJ2-7,NA
TGTGCCAGCAGCTTGGCACTAGCCAGGAACACAGATACGCAGTATTTT,CASSLALARNTDTQYF,NA,TRBV5-8,TRBJ2-3,NA
TGTGCCAGTAGTATAGATCTGCTGGGGCCGTATGGCTACACCTTC,CASSIDLLGPYGYTF,NA,TRBV19,TRBJ1-2,NA
TGTGCCAGCATGGGACTAGCGGCCTACTACGAGCAGTACTTC,CASMGLAAYYEQYF,TRBD2,TRBV2,TRBJ2-7,NA
TGTGCCAGCAGCCTCGGGGGGAGCAATCAGCCCCAGCATTTT,CASSLGGSNQPQHF,NA,TRBV2,TRBJ1-5,NA
TGTGCCAGCAGCGTTTTCTCCGGGAACTCTGGAAACACCATATATTTT,CASSVFSGNSGNTIYF,NA,TRBV9,TRBJ1-3,NA
TGTGCCAGCAGCCAGCGTCGGACCGGGACTAGCGATGGCTACGAGCAGTACTTC,CASSQRRTGTSDGYEQYF,TRBD2,TRBV7-9,TRBJ2-7,few
TGTGCCAGCAAAAAAGTGGCGAACACTGAAGCTTTCTTT,CASKKVANTEAFF,NA,TRBV6-1,TRBJ1-1,NA
TGTGCCAGCAGTGGGGACACCGGATCCACAGATACGCAGTATTTT,CASSGDTGSTDTQYF,NA,TRBV6-1,TRBJ2-3,NA
TGCGCCAGCAGCTTGGTAGCGGGAGCGGGGTACGAGCAGTACTTC,CASSLVAGAGYEQYF,TRBD2,TRBV5-1,TRBJ2-7,NA